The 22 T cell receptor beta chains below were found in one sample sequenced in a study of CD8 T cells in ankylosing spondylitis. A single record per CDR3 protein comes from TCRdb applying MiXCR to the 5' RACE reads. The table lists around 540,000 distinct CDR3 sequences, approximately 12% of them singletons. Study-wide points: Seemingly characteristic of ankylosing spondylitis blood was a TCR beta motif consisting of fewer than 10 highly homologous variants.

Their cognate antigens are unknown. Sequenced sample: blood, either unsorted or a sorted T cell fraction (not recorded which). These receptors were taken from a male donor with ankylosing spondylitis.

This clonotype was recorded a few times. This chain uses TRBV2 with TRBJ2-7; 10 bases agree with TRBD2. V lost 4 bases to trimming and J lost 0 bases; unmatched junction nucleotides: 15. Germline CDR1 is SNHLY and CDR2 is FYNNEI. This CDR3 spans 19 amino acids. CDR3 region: CASSVWDLPGLANSYEQYF. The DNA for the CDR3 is TGTGCCAGCAGTGTCTGGGATTTACCGGGACTAGCGAACTCCTACGAGCAGTACTTC.

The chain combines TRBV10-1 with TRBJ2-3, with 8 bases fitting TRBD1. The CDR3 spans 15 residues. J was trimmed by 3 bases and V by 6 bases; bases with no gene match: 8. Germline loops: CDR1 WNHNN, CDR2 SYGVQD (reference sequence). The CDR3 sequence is CASSYRGEFTDTQYF. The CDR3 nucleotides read TGCGCCAGCAGCTACAGGGGGGAATTTACAGATACGCAGTATTTT.

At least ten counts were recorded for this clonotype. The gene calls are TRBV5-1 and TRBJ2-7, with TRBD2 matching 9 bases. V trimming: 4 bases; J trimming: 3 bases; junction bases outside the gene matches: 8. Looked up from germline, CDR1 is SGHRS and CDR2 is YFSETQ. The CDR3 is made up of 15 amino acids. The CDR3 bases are TGCGCCAGCAGCCCCTTAGCGGGGGATTACTACGAGCAGTACTTC. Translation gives CASSPLAGDYYEQYF.

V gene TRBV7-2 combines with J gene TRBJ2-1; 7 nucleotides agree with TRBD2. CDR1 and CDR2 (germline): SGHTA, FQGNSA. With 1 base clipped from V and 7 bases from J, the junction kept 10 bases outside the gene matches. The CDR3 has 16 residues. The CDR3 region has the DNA TGTGCCAGCAGCTTAGAGTGGGCGGGAGTGGGTAATGAGCAGTTCTTC. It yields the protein CASSLEWAGVGNEQFF.

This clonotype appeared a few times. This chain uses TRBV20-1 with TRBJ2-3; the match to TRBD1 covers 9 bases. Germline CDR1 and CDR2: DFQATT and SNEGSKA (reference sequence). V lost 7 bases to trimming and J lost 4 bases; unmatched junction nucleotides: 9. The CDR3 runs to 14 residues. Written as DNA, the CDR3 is TGCAGTGGTCGGGACAGGGAGCGGGCAGATACGCAGTATTTT. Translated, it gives CSGRDRERADTQYF.

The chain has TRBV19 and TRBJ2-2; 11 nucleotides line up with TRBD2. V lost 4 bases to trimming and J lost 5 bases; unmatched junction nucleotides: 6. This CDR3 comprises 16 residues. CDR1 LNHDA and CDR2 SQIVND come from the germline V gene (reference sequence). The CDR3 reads CASSTLAGGTTGELFF. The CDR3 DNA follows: TGTGCCAGTAGTACATTAGCGGGAGGGACAACCGGGGAGCTGTTTTTT.

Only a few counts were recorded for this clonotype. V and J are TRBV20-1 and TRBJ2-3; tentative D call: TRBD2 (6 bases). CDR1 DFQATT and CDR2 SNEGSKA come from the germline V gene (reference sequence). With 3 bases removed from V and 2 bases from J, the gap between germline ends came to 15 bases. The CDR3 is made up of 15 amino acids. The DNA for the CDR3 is TGCAGTGCTAGGGAACTAGCCCCGAACACAGATACGCAGTATTTT. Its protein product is CSARELAPNTDTQYF.

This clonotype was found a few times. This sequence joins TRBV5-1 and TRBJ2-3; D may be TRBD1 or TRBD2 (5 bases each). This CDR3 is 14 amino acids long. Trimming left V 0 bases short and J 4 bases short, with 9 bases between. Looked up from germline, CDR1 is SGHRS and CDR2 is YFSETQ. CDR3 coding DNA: TGCGCCAGCAGCTTGGCCGTGGGGGCAGATACGCAGTATTTT. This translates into CASSLAVGADTQYF.

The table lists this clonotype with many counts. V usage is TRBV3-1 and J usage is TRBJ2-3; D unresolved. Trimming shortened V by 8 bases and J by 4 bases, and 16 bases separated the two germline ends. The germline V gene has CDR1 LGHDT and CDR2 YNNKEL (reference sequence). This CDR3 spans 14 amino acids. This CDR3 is CASGRALGSDTQYF. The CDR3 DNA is TGTGCCAGCGGACGGGCTTTAGGATCAGATACGCAGTATTTT.

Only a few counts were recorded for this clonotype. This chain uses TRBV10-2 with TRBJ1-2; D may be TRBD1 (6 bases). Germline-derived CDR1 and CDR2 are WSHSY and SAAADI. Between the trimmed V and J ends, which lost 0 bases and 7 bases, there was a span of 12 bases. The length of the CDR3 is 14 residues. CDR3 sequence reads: CASSESQGQFGYTF. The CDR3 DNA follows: TGCGCCAGCAGTGAGTCGCAGGGGCAGTTTGGCTACACCTTC.

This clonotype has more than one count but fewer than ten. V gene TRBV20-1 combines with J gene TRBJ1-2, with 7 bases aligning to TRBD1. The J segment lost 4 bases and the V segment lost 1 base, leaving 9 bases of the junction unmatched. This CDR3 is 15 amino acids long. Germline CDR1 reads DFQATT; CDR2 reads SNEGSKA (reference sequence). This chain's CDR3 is CSARGEDRNFYGYTF. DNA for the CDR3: TGCAGTGCTAGAGGGGAGGACAGGAACTTCTATGGCTACACCTTC.

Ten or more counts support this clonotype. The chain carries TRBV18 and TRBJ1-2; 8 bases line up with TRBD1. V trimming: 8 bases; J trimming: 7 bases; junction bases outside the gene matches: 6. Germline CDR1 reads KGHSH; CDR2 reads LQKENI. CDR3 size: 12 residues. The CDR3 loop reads CASSPGQGGYTF. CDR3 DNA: TGTGCCAGCAGCCCTGGACAGGGTGGCTACACCTTC.

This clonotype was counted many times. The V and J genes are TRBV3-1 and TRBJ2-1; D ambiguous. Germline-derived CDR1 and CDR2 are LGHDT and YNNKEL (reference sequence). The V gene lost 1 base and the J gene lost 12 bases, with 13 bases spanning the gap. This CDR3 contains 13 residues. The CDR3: CASSQGLISSQFF. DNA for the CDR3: TGTGCCAGCAGCCAAGGACTCATTTCGTCGCAGTTCTTC.

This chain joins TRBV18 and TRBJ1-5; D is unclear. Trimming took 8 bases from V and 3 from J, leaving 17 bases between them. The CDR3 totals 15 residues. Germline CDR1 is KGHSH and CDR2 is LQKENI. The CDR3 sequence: CASTVGPGYNQPQHF. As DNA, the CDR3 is TGTGCCAGCACTGTGGGTCCGGGTTACAATCAGCCCCAGCATTTT.

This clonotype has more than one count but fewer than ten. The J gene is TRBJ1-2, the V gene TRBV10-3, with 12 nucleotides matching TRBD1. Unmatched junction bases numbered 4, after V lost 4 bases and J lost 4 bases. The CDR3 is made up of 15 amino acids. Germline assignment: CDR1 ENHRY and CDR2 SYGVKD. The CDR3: CAISGTGQGAYGYTF. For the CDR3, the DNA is TGTGCCATCAGTGGTACGGGACAGGGGGCCTATGGCTACACCTTC.

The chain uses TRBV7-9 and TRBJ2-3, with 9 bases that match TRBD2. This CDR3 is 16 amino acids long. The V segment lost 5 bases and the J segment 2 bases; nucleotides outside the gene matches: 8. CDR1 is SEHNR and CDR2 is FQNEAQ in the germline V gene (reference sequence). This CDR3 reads CASSVISGSNTDTQYF. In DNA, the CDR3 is TGTGCCAGCAGCGTTATTAGCGGGAGCAACACAGATACGCAGTATTTT.

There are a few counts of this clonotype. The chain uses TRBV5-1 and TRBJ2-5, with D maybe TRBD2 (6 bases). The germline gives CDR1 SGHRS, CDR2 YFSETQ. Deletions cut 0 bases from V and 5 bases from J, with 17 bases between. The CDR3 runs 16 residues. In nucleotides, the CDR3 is TGCGCCAGCAGCTTGGAGGTCGGGGGAGGTTTGGAGACCCAGTACTTC. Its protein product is CASSLEVGGGLETQYF. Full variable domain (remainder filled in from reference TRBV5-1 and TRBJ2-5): KAGVTQTPRYLIKTRGQQVTLSCSPISGHRSVSWYQQTPGQGLQFLFEYFSETQRNKGNFPGRFSGRQFSNSRSEMNVSTLELGDSALYLCASSLEVGGGLETQYFGPGTRLLVL.

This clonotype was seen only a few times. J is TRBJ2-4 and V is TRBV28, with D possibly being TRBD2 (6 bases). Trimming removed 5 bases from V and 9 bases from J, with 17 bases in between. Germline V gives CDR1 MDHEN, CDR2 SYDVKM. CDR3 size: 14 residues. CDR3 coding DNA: TGTGCCAGCAGTCCCGGAGGGAATCGCGGCATTCAGTACTTC. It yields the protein CASSPGGNRGIQYF.

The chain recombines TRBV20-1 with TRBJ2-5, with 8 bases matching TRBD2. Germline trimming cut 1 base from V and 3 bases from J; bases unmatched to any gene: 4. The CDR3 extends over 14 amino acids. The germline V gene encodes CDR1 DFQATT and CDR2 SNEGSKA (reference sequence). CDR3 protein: CSARGPGGEETQYF. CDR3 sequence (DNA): TGCAGTGCTAGAGGACCGGGAGGGGAAGAGACCCAGTACTTC.

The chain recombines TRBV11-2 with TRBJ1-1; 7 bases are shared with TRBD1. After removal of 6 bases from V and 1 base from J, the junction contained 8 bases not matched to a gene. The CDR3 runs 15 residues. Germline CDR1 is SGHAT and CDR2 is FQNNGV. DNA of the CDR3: TGTGCCAGCAGACAACTCAGGGGGGGGAACACTGAAGCTTTCTTT. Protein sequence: CASRQLRGGNTEAFF.

CDR3: CSGSQSSGNTIYF. In DNA form, the CDR3 reads TGCAGCGGTTCGCAGAGCTCTGGAAACACCATATATTTT. The rearrangement uses TRBV29-1 and TRBJ1-3; D gene uncertain. This CDR3 contains 13 residues. The ends were cut back, 7 bases at V and 0 bases at J, with 10 bases in the middle. The germline CDR1 and CDR2 sequences are SQVTM and ANQGSEA. Using reference TRBV29-1 and TRBJ1-3 for the parts outside the CDR3, the full variable domain is SAVISQKPSRDICQRGTSLTIQCQVDSQVTMMFWYRQQPGQSLTLIATANQGSEATYESGFVIDKFPISRPNLTFSTLTVSNMSPEDSSIYLCSGSQSSGNTIYFGEGSWLTVV.

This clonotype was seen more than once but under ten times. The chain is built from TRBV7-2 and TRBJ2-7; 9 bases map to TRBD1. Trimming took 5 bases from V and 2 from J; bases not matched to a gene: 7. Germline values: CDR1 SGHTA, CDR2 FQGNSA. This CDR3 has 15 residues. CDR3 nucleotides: TGTGCCAGCAGCACGGACAGGGGATTTACCTACGAGCAGTACTTC. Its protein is CASSTDRGFTYEQYF.